This TCR beta chain came from a study of Graves' ophthalmopathy and Graves' hyperthyroidism. Study at large: Investigators collected peripheral blood at initial diagnosis, before any treatment was given.

Amplification of the TCR beta CDR3 regions used RNA transcripts (as template). HTBI primers were used in a first-round RT-PCR, which preceded a second-round multiplex PCR. TCRdb called the multiplex PCR reads again in MiXCR, with one record for every CDR3 protein. The sample holds over 500,000 distinct CDR3 sequences, 20% to 25% seen once. V dropped 3 bases and J dropped 8 bases, with 13 bases sitting between them. The V gene's germline CDR1 is SGHTA and CDR2 FQGNSA. The CDR3 totals 13 residues. Stable hyperthyroidism meant no ophthalmopathy within 18 months of follow-up. Enrollment excluded any patients with other autoimmune diseases, uncontrolled infections, pregnancy or lactation.

V usage is TRBV7-2 and J usage is TRBJ1-2, with D perhaps matching TRBD1 (5 bases). Material: peripheral blood. This sequence was found in a woman younger than 35 with stable Graves' hyperthyroidism. Some clones in this sample may be carry-over from other donors' samples. The CDR3 region is CASSLSGIEGYTF. The CDR3 bases are TGTGCCAGCAGCTTGTCAGGGATCGAGGGCTACACCTTC.